This record covers a single T cell receptor beta chain. This entry belongs to a study of blood T cell repertoires in COVID-19. TCRdb keeps only in-frame clones here, not all; method: immunoSEQ multiplex PCR. This table has roughly 120,000 clones, over 75% appearing once. Sequencing used peripheral blood. This clonotype originated in a man aged 80 or over with acute or convalescent COVID-19.

CDR3 residues: CASSQSGKYGEAFF. The CDR3 coding sequence is TGTGCCAGCAGCCAATCCGGGAAGTATGGTGAAGCTTTCTTT. The V call is TRBV3-1 (or the pseudogene TRBV3-2), the J call TRBJ1-1, with unresolved D. The germline V gene encodes CDR1 LGHDT and CDR2 YNNKEL (reference sequence). The CDR3 loop spans 14 amino acids. V was cut by 2 bases and J by 7 bases, with 14 bases left in between.